One sample yielded the 8 T cell receptor beta chains listed below, sequenced in a study of graft-versus-host responses after intestinal transplantation. Assay: immunoSEQ multiplex PCR; the TCRdb copy retains only in-frame clones and omits some. The sample consists of just under 100,000 clones, 75% to 95% of them appearing once. The source was PBMCs, collected roughly 68 weeks after intestinal transplant. The receptors derive from a human patient who received an intestinal transplant, so some T cells may come from the graft donor.

The chain joins TRBV29-1 to TRBJ1-2, with TRBD1 as a possible D gene (5 bases). Per the germline V gene, CDR1 is SQVTM and CDR2 is ANQGSEA. Trimming took 3 bases from V and 8 from J, leaving 13 bases between them. CDR3 size: 12 residues. DNA for the CDR3: TGCAGCGTTGAGGGGGACGGGGGAGGCTACACCTTC. The encoded protein is CSVEGDGGGYTF. The full variable domain, rest sourced from reference TRBV29-1 and TRBJ1-2, is SAVISQKPSRDICQRGTSLTIQCQVDSQVTMMFWYRQQPGQSLTLIATANQGSEATYESGFVIDKFPISRPNLTFSTLTVSNMSPEDSSIYLCSVEGDGGGYTFGSGTRLTVV.

Only one count was recorded for this clone. The gene calls are TRBV15 and TRBJ2-5; 7 positions agree with TRBD2. This CDR3 comprises 12 residues. V lost 3 bases to trimming and J lost 5 bases; unmatched junction nucleotides: 0. Germline CDR1 reads LNHNV; CDR2 reads YYDKDF (reference sequence). DNA of the CDR3: TGTGCCACCAGCAGGGGGGGGGAGACCCAGTACTTC. Amino acid sequence: CATSRGGETQYF.

The CDR3 DNA follows: TGTGCCAGCAGCCCCTACGGGGATGCCTACGAGCAGTACTTC. Translating it yields CASSPYGDAYEQYF. The chain joins TRBV11-3 to TRBJ2-5; the D gene is possibly TRBD2 (5 bases). The last part of the DNA fits TRBJ2-7 better; the J call may be wrong. Germline V CDR1 and CDR2: SGHNT, YENEEA. The CDR3 has 14 amino acids.

The chain carries TRBV2 and TRBJ2-6; maybe TRBD2 (5 bases). This CDR3 region has 13 residues. V shed 7 bases and J shed 1 base, with 5 bases lying between them. The V gene's germline CDR1 is SNHLY and CDR2 FYNNEI. The CDR3 here is CASTGSGANVLTF. DNA of the CDR3: TGTGCCAGCACGGGGTCTGGGGCCAACGTCCTGACTTTC.

V is TRBV5-6 and J is TRBJ1-6, with 12 bases aligning to TRBD1. Germline CDR1 is SGHDT and CDR2 is YYEEEE. The V gene end was trimmed by 4 bases and the J gene end by 0 bases; junction bases not matched to a gene: 5. The length of the CDR3 is 18 residues. Here the CDR3 reads CASSPGTGGLSYNSPLHF. The CDR3 bases are TGTGCCAGCAGCCCCGGGACAGGGGGCCTCTCCTATAATTCACCCCTCCACTTT.

As to this clone: Other nucleotide sequences from this sample produce the same CDR3. This chain connects TRBV7-3 to TRBJ1-1; D gene ambiguous. The germline V gene has CDR1 SGHTA and CDR2 FQGTGA. V lost 1 base and J 1 base, leaving 4 bases between the germline ends. This CDR3 region has 13 residues. The CDR3, as DNA: TGTGCCAGCAGCTTAAGGGAGAACACTGAAGCTTTCTTT. It yields the protein CASSLRENTEAFF.

The rearrangement uses TRBV19 and TRBJ1-5, with 8 bases fitting TRBD1. In germline, CDR1 is LNHDA, CDR2 SQIVND (reference sequence). The V and J ends lost 4 bases and 4 bases, in that order; junction bases with no gene match: 6. The length of the CDR3 is 15 residues. For the CDR3, the DNA is TGTGCCAGTAGTAACCGGGACAGGATTAATCAGCCCCAGCATTTT. It codes for CASSNRDRINQPQHF.

The rearrangement uses TRBV5-1 and TRBJ2-3, with unresolved D. The CDR3 extends over 14 amino acids. Trimming took 5 bases from V and 7 from J, leaving 17 bases between them. Germline-derived CDR1 and CDR2 are SGHRS and YFSETQ. CDR3 nucleotides: TGCGCCAGCAGAAAGGACCCGGAGAAAAATACGCAGTATTTT. As protein: CASRKDPEKNTQYF.